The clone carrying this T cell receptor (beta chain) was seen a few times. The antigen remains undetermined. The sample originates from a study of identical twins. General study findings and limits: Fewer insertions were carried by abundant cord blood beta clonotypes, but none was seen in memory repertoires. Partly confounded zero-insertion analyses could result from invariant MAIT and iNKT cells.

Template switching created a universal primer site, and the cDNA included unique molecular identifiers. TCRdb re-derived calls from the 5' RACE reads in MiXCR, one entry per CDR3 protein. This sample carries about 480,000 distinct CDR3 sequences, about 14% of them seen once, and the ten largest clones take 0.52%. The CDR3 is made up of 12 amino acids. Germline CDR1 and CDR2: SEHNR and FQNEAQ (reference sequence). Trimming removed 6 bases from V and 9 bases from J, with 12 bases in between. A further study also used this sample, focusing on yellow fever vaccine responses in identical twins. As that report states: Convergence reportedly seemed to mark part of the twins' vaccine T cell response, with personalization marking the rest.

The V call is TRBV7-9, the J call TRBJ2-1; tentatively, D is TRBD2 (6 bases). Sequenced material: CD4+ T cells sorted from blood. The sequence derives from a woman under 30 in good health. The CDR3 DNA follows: TGTGCCAGCAGTTTTACCGGGGGTGAGCAGTTCTTC. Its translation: CASSFTGGEQFF.